This TCR beta chain was recorded in a study of OX40 agonist ivuxolimab in advanced cancers. Data came from immunoSEQ multiplex PCR; TCRdb stores just in-frame clones and leaves some out. Counted here are approximately 66,000 clones, approximately 90% occurring once; the ten biggest clones make up about 1.2%. The CDR3 covers 11 residues. The V end lost 4 bases, the J end lost 5 bases, and 4 bases lay between the germline ends. CDR1 is SNHLY and CDR2 is FYNNEI in the germline V gene. Study-wide results and caveats: Both blood CD4+ and CD8+ T cells showed clonal growth by week 6 at 0.1 to 3.0 mg/kg.

Regarding this clone: The antigen is not known.

Sequenced material: CD4+ or CD8+ T cells sorted from blood, taken in a trial of the OX40 agonist ivuxolimab. The rearrangement uses TRBV2 and TRBJ2-3, with D uncertain. This clonotype was obtained from an adult with an advanced solid tumor such as melanoma, head and neck, liver or kidney cancer. Here the CDR3 reads CASSGQDTQYF. The DNA for the CDR3 is TGTGCCAGCAGTGGCCAAGATACGCAGTATTTT.